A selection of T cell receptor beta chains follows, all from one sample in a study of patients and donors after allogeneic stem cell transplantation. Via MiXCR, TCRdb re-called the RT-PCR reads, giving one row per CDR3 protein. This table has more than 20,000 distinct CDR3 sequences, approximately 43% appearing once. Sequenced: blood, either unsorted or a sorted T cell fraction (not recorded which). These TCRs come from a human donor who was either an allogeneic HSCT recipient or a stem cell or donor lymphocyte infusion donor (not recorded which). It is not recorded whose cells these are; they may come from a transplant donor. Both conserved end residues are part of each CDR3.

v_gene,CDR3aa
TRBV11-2,CASSPRDKSSYNSPLHF
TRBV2,CASRGTSSSYGYAF
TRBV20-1,CSALTGAGNSPLHF
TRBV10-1,CASSDSNGEQYF
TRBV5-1,CASKREGSYEQYF
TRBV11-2,CASSLKREFYSGYTF
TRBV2,CASSDVVPRKQFF
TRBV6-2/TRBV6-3,CASSFYRDRGEQYF
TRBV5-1,CASSLRGPANYGYTF
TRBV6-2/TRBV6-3,CASSFRGPSGYTF
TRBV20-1,CSASSPKIYEQYF
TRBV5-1,CASSLVSGLRAYEQYF
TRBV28,CASSNPNTGELFF
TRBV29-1,CSVEDLRPKSTGELFF
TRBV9,CASSSRGDRGTEAFF
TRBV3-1,CASSPLAGVGGNEQFF
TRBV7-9,CASSLAGPGVGSPLHF
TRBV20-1,CSASRDRAYEQYF
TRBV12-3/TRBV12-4,CASSPGQGARLFF
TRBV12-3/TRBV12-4,CASSLEGIYNEQFF
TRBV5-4,CASSRTGPNTEAFF
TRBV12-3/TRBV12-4,CASSPRRGRTNEKLFF